This T cell receptor beta chain was identified in a study of CD8+ T cells in alopecia areata. V was trimmed by 1 base and J by 2 bases, leaving 8 bases between them. The CDR3 is 14 residues long. Germline V gene data show CDR1 as MGHRA and CDR2 as YSYEKL. Extraction of RNA preceded its reverse transcription into cDNA, which served as the sequencing template. Libraries were prepared by immunoSEQ multiplex PCR; TCRdb keeps only in-frame clonotypes and omits some of them. Of around 60,000 clones in the sample, more than 45% were seen once. In regard to this clone: Its target is not known.

Study observations and caveats: Across lesional scalp, and particularly alopecia totalis/universalis, clonality surpassed that of normal scalp.

Treatment defined: oral pan-JAK inhibitor, 5-10 mg twice daily. The specimen comprised CD8+ T cells sorted from blood, sampled at approximately week 36, from a patient treated with tofacitinib. The J gene is TRBJ1-1, the V gene TRBV4-1; possibly TRBD1 for D (5 bases). This clonotype was sampled from a human donor with alopecia areata. DNA of the CDR3: TGCGCCAGCAGCCAAGGTGGGGCTAACACTGAAGCTTTCTTT. Translation gives CASSQGGANTEAFF.